Sequencing of this T cell receptor beta chain was carried out in a study of PD-1 blockade in mismatch repair-deficient tumors (dated by TCRdb to the late 2010s). Notes on the research overall: Between late 2013 and 2016, the trial enrolled 86 consecutive patients with approximately 12 types of mismatch repair-deficient cancer, all of whom had received prior treatment and were progressing. Tumor-associated T cell clones were tracked in the peripheral blood of patients responding to PD-1 blockade by deep sequencing of TCR CDR3 regions. Study-wide conclusions, independent of this receptor: Tumor-resident clones, often undetectable in blood before treatment, expanded rapidly after pembrolizumab and then contracted, generally before radiologic responses.

V is cut back by 1 base and J by 0 bases, with 7 bases in the junction unmatched. From its cysteine to its phenylalanine, the CDR3 spans 19 amino acids. The sequence is cut down to CDR3 DNA, 57 bases in frame from base 1. Reading the germline V gene gives CDR1 MDHEN and CDR2 SYDVKM. Mismatch repair deficiency was established in every enrolled patient by polymerase chain reaction or immunohistochemistry. TCR sequencing was performed for a few patients who responded to pembrolizumab therapy. In the phase II trial, pembrolizumab PD-1 blockade was tested prospectively in advanced mismatch repair-deficient cancers, no matter which tissue of origin the cancers came from. Serial peripheral blood T cell samples were collected before and at multiple times after starting PD-1 blockade. Blood sampling time points were reported as weeks after the first dose of pembrolizumab. The method behind the library was the immunoSEQ multiplex PCR assay. In TCRdb, the immuneACCESS table is reduced to in-frame sequences with V and J assigned. These tables do not hold every clone; where another copy was compared, an unresolved V gene accounts for under half, and the others remain unexplained. In this sample the table shows approximately 22,000 clones, almost 85% of which occur a single time. 17% of the sample lies in the top ten.

Remarks on this clone: Its recognized antigen is unknown. Within one base of it there is no much larger clone, and no base qualities were kept.

The clonotype comes from an adult with mismatch repair-deficient cancer. Recombination linked TRBV28 to TRBJ2-7, with 15 bases aligning to TRBD2. Sequenced here: peripheral blood, sampled 2 weeks after starting pembrolizumab. The CDR3 protein sequence reads: CASSLLPGLAGGLSYEQYF. The nucleotides read TGTGCCAGCAGTTTATTGCCGGGACTAGCGGGAGGCCTCTCCTACGAGCAGTACTTC.